Listed below are T cell receptor beta chains from one sample, sequenced in a study of T cell repertoires in cytomegalovirus infection. TCRdb itself ran the reads through MiXCR, one entry per CDR3 protein. The sample carries 80,000 to 130,000 distinct CDR3 sequences, more than 20% recorded once. Source material: CD8+ T cells from PBMCs. The receptors were gathered from a human donor in good health (CMV status not recorded). Some clones in this sample may be carry-over from other donors' samples. Each CDR3 is given without its conserved first and last residue.

TRBV19	TRBJ2-7	ASSIGGASPYEQY
TRBV28	TRBJ2-1	ASSFERTGIYEQF
TRBV6-2/TRBV6-3	TRBJ2-1	ASSYQPGPGVGNTVEQF
TRBV5-1	TRBJ1-1	ASSLVLLGDTEAF
TRBV6-2/TRBV6-3	TRBJ2-7	ASSYRASAIYEQY
TRBV7-8	TRBJ2-3	ASSLTGGRSDTQY
TRBV7-9	TRBJ1-5	ASSDRDTSVHQPQH
TRBV6-2/TRBV6-3	TRBJ1-1	ASSPEGYTEAF
TRBV28	TRBJ1-1	ANLDGNTEAF
TRBV27	TRBJ2-6	ASSLTDSGANVLT
TRBV6-2/TRBV6-3	TRBJ1-3	ASTDMADSGNTIY
TRBV4-3	TRBJ1-5	ASSQNGGQGQPQH
TRBV27	TRBJ2-7	ASSRDRVEQY
TRBV23-1	TRBJ2-3	ASSHPSDLAGVIPRQEDTQY
TRBV6-1	TRBJ2-3	ASRPRERYTDTQY
TRBV2	TRBJ1-1	AIAENTEAF
TRBV12-5	TRBJ1-1	ASGLPMSDEAF
TRBV7-2	TRBJ1-5	ASSFHPSNQPQH
TRBV4-1	TRBJ2-1	ASSQDSTTYSYNEQF
TRBV7-3	TRBJ2-1	ASSLGTANFDEQF
TRBV28	TRBJ1-6	ASSGVGSYNSPLH
TRBV20-1	TRBJ2-7	SATGLAGAQDFYEQY
TRBV7-3	TRBJ2-5	ASSKTGTGIETQY
TRBV29-1	TRBJ1-2	SVEAPGTGQIYGYT
TRBV7-9	TRBJ2-7	ASSLQSGTRAYEQY
TRBV20-1	TRBJ2-7	SARGNDRGASYEQY
TRBV12-3/TRBV12-4	TRBJ2-3	ASSLAWTGDTDTQY
TRBV7-9	TRBJ1-1	ASSFPSNTEAF
TRBV6-2/TRBV6-3	TRBJ1-1	ASSRTGTEAF
TRBV20-1	TRBJ2-1	SARDQGCLVACEQF
TRBV27	TRBJ2-7	ASSRTASYEQY
TRBV10-3	TRBJ1-2	AISEAASHYGYT
TRBV20-1	TRBJ2-2	SALGGSGRAGELF
TRBV12-3/TRBV12-4	TRBJ1-4	ASRTSLVEKLF
TRBV15	TRBJ1-1	ATSRSSGNTEAF
TRBV6-5	TRBJ2-7	ASCVGRGRYEQY